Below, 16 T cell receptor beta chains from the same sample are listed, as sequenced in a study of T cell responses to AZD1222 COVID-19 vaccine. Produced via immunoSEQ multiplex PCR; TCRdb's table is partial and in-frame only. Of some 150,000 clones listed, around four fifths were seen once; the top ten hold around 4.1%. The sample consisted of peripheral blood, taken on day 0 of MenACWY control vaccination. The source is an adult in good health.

Written as DNA, the CDR3 is TGTGCCAGTAGTCGATCCCCCGAGGGCGATGGCTACACCTTC. This codes for CASSRSPEGDGYTF. The chain has TRBV19 and TRBJ1-2; D unclear. V dropped 5 bases and J dropped 6 bases, with 16 bases sitting between them. This CDR3 has 14 residues. Per germline, CDR1 LNHDA and CDR2 SQIVND (reference sequence).

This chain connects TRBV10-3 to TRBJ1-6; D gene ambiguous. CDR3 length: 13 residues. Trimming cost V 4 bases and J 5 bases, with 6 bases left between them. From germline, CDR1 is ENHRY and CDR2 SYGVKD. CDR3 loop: CAISVVNNSPLHF. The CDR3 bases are TGTGCCATCAGTGTCGTAAATAATTCACCCCTCCACTTT.

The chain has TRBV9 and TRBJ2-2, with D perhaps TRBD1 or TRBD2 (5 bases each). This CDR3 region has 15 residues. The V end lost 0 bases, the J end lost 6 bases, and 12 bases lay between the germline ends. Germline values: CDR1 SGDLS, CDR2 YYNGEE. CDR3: CASSVEGWGAGELFF. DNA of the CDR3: TGTGCCAGCAGCGTAGAGGGGTGGGGAGCCGGGGAGCTGTTTTTT.

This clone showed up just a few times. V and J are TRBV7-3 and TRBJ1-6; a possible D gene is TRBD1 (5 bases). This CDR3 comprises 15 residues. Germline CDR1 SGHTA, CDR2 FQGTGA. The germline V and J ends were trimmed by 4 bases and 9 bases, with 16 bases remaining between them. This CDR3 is CASSSRGGGGSPLHF. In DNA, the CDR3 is TGTGCCAGCAGCTCCCGCGGGGGGGGTGGTTCACCCCTCCACTTT.

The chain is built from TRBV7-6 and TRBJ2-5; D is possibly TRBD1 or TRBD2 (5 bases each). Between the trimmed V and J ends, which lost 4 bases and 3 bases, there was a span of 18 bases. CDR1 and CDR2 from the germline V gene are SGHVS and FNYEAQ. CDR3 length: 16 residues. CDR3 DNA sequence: TGTGCCAGCAGCTCCACCCTGGGACGGCCGGAAGAGACCCAGTACTTC. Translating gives CASSSTLGRPEETQYF.

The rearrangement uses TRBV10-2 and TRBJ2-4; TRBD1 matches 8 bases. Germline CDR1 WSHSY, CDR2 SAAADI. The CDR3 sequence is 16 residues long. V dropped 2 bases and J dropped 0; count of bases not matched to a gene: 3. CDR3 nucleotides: TGCGCCAGCAGTGAGGGACAGGGACTAGCCAAAAACATTCAGTACTTC. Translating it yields CASSEGQGLAKNIQYF.

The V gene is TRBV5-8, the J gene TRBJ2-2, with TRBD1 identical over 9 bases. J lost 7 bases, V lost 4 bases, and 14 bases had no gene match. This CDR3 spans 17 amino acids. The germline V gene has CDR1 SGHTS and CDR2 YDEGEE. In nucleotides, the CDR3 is TGTGCCAGCAGCCGTGCGGGACAGGGTCTGTTTGGCGGGGAGCTGTTTTTT. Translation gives CASSRAGQGLFGGELFF.

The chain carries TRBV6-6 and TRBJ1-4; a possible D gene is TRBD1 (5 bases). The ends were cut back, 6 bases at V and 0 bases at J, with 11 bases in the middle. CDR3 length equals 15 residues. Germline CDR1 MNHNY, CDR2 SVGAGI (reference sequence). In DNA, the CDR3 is TGTGCCAGCAGGGGGAGGGGAACAACTAATGAAAAACTGTTTTTT. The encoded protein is CASRGRGTTNEKLFF.

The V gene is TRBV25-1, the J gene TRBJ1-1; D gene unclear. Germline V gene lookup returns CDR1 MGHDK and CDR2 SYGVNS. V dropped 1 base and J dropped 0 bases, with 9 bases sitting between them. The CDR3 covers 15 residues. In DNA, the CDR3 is TGTGCCAGCAGTGAATCCCGGTTCTTGAACACTGAAGCTTTCTTT. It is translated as CASSESRFLNTEAFF.

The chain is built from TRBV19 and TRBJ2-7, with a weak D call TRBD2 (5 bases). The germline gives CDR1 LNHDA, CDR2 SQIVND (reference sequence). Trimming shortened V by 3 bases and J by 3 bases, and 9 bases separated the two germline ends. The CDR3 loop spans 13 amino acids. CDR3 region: CASSIDYDYEQYF. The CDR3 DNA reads TGTGCCAGTAGTATTGACTACGACTACGAGCAGTACTTC.

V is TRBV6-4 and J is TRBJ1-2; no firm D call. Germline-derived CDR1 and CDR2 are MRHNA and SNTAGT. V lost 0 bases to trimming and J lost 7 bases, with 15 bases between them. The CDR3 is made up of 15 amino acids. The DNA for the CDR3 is TGTGCCAGCAGTGACTCCCCGGGTCGGATCTCTGGCTACACCTTC. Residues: CASSDSPGRISGYTF.

CDR3 coding DNA: TGCGCCAGCAGCCAAGAGCCTCTTAGCTCCTATAATTCACCCCTCCACTTT. Translating it yields CASSQEPLSSYNSPLHF. The V call is TRBV4-1, the J call TRBJ1-6; no definite D call. This CDR3 spans 17 amino acids. Per germline, CDR1 MGHRA and CDR2 YSYEKL. V lost 0 bases, J lost 0 bases, and 9 bases lay in between.

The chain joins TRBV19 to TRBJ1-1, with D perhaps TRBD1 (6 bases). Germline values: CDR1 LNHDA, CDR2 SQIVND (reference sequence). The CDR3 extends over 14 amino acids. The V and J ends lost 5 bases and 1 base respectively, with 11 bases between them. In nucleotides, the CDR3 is TGTGCCAGTAGTTGGGGACACCCGAACACTGAAGCTTTCTTT. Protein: CASSWGHPNTEAFF.

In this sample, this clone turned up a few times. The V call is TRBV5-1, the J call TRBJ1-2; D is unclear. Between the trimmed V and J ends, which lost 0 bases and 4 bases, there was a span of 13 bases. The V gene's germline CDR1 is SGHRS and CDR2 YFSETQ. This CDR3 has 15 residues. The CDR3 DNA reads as TGCGCCAGCAGCTTGGCCCCGGGTGTGGGCTATGGCTACACCTTC. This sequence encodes CASSLAPGVGYGYTF.

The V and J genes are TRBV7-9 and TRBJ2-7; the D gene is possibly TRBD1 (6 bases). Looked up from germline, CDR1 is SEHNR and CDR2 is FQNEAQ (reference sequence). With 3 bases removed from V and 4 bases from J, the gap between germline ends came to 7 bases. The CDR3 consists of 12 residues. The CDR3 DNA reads TGTGCCAGCAGCTTTCAGGGGTACGAGCAGTACGTC. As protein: CASSFQGYEQYV.

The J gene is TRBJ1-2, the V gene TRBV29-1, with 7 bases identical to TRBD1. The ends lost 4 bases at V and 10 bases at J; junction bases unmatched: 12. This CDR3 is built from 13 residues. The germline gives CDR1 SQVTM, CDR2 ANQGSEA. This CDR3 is CSVVGSGGIVYTF. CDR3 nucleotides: TGCAGCGTTGTCGGCTCAGGGGGAATTGTCTACACCTTC.